These 20 T cell receptor beta chains share one sample of origin, sequenced in a study of blood T cells in healthy people across ages. Combining a sample-barcoded 5' primer with a J-beta primer mix, a second PCR ran for about 7 to 12 cycles. MiXCR was run by TCRdb on the 5' RACE reads, yielding one entry per CDR3 protein. The sample has 1.5 million to 1.9 million distinct CDR3 sequences, approximately 43% seen once. Material for sequencing was blood. All receptors derive from a woman under 30 in good health.

The chain couples TRBV6-5 to TRBJ1-4; 8 bases are shared with TRBD1. CDR1 is MNHEY, CDR2 SVGAGI, per germline. Unmatched junction bases numbered 3, after V lost 2 bases and J lost 1 base. The CDR3 totals 16 residues. The DNA for the CDR3 is TGTGCCAGCAGTTACGGACAGGGATTAACTAATGAAAAACTGTTTTTT. This gives the protein CASSYGQGLTNEKLFF.

The V gene is TRBV7-2, the J gene TRBJ2-1, with a tentative D call TRBD1 (5 bases). Trimming pared 2 bases from V and 6 bases from J, leaving 14 bases between. This CDR3 has 15 amino acids. Germline CDR1 reads SGHTA; CDR2 reads FQGNSA. CDR3 amino acids: CASSLRFGDSNEQFF. The CDR3 DNA reads as TGTGCCAGCAGCTTAAGGTTTGGAGACAGCAATGAGCAGTTCTTC.

This clonotype was recorded a few times. DNA of the CDR3: TGTGCCAGCAGCATTAGCGGGAGGTTGTACAATGAGCAGTTCTTC. Translating it yields CASSISGRLYNEQFF. The rearrangement links TRBV7-9 to TRBJ2-1; 10 bases are shared with TRBD2. V trimming: 5 bases; J trimming: 4 bases; junction bases outside the gene matches: 5. The germline gives CDR1 SEHNR, CDR2 FQNEAQ (reference sequence). CDR3 size: 15 residues.

V is TRBV6-2 or TRBV6-3 and J is TRBJ2-1; D is possibly TRBD2 (5 bases). Trimming stripped 2 bases from V and 1 base from J, with 12 bases between. The CDR3 extends over 16 amino acids. Per germline, CDR1 MNHEY and CDR2 SVGEGT. CDR3 sequence: CASSYAAGWSYNEQFF. The CDR3 nucleotides read TGTGCCAGCAGTTACGCCGCGGGTTGGTCCTACAATGAGCAGTTCTTC.

The chain joins TRBV10-3 to TRBJ2-7; TRBD1 might be the D (6 bases). V gave up 0 bases and J gave up 9 bases, with 21 bases separating them. Per germline, CDR1 ENHRY and CDR2 SYGVKD. This CDR3 spans 16 amino acids. The CDR3 sequence is CAISESGTLTKDGQYF. CDR3 DNA sequence: TGTGCCATCAGTGAGTCCGGGACACTAACGAAGGACGGGCAGTACTTC.

The V and J genes are TRBV19 and TRBJ2-7, with 7 bases lining up with TRBD1. The CDR3 runs to 16 residues. From germline, CDR1 is LNHDA and CDR2 SQIVND (reference sequence). With 1 base clipped from V and 3 bases from J, the junction kept 9 bases outside the gene matches. The CDR3 protein is CASSIGPTGADYEQYF. The CDR3 region has the DNA TGTGCCAGTAGTATAGGTCCAACAGGGGCCGACTACGAGCAGTACTTC.

V gene TRBV10-3 combines with J gene TRBJ1-2; D unresolved. The CDR3 covers 14 residues. CDR1 is ENHRY, CDR2 SYGVKD, per germline. V shed 6 bases and J shed 2 bases, with 13 bases lying between them. CDR3 coding DNA: TGTGCCATCAGCGGGTCCAAGACAAACTATGGCTACACCTTC. Translated: CAISGSKTNYGYTF.

This chain joins TRBV6-2 or TRBV6-3 and TRBJ2-1; TRBD2 matches at 8 bases. V lost 4 bases to trimming and J lost 5 bases; unmatched junction nucleotides: 4. The V gene's germline CDR1 is MNHEY and CDR2 SVGEGT. The CDR3 runs 14 residues. As DNA, the CDR3 is TGTGCCAGCAGTTCTAACGGGAGGGACAATGAGCAGTTCTTC. This translates into CASSSNGRDNEQFF.

V gene TRBV10-3 combines with J gene TRBJ2-7, with 11 nucleotides matching TRBD1. The CDR3 has 15 amino acids. V lost 6 bases, J lost 4 bases, and 8 bases stayed unmatched. Germline V lookup: CDR1 ENHRY, CDR2 SYGVKD. The CDR3 DNA reads as TGTGCCATCAGGGATCCGGGACAGGGGGGGTACGAGCAGTACTTC. Encoded protein: CAIRDPGQGGYEQYF.

This clonotype was seen only a few times. The chain employs TRBV10-3 and TRBJ2-5; D unresolved. Trimming shortened V by 0 bases and J by 5 bases, and 10 bases separated the two germline ends. This CDR3 has 14 amino acids. Germline lookup yields CDR1 ENHRY and CDR2 SYGVKD. The CDR3 coding sequence is TGTGCCATCAGTGAGTCGTTCGGTGGGGAGACCCAGTACTTC. Translated, it gives CAISESFGGETQYF.

This CDR3 is CASSYGKPGTQYF. CDR3 DNA sequence: TGCGCCAGCAGCTACGGGAAGCCAGGTACGCAGTATTTT. The gene calls are TRBV4-3 and TRBJ2-3; D might be TRBD2 (5 bases). This CDR3 has 13 amino acids. The germline CDR1 and CDR2 sequences are LGHNA and YSLEER. Trimming stripped 5 bases from V and 8 bases from J, with 14 bases between.

This clonotype was counted only a few times. The CDR3 loop is CASSSPSLLGTDTQYF. The CDR3 nucleotides read TGTGCCAGCAGTTCCCCCAGTCTCTTGGGCACAGATACGCAGTATTTT. The rearrangement links TRBV6-5 to TRBJ2-3; no reliable D call. Trimming stripped 4 bases from V and 1 base from J, with 15 bases between. The length of the CDR3 is 16 residues. CDR1 and CDR2 from the germline V gene are MNHEY and SVGAGI.

This chain uses TRBV27 with TRBJ2-1; the D gene is possibly TRBD2 (5 bases). The V end was cut by 3 bases, the J end by 4 bases, with 13 bases between. Germline V gives CDR1 MNHEY, CDR2 SMNVEV (reference sequence). The CDR3 is made up of 15 amino acids. CDR3: CASSFREPIYNEQFF. In nucleotides, the CDR3 is TGTGCCAGCAGTTTTAGGGAGCCGATATACAATGAGCAGTTCTTC.

With respect to this clonotype: A much larger clone lies a single base off, so this may be a read error. This chain uses TRBV20-1 with TRBJ2-3; the D gene is possibly TRBD2 (7 bases). This CDR3 region has 15 residues. The germline V gene has CDR1 DFQATT and CDR2 SNEGSKA (reference sequence). The V end was cut by 4 bases, the J end by 4 bases, with 18 bases between. As DNA, the CDR3 is TGCAGTGCTACCCCGCGGGGGCGACAGGCAGATACGCAGTATTTT. The encoded protein is CSATPRGRQADTQYF.

The gene calls are TRBV20-1 and TRBJ1-1; 8 nucleotides agree with TRBD1. Germline V gene lookup returns CDR1 DFQATT and CDR2 SNEGSKA (reference sequence). The CDR3 is made up of 14 amino acids. J lost 11 bases, V lost 8 bases, and 19 bases had no gene match. The CDR3 nucleotides read TGCAGTCCTCCGAGCAGGGGCCAGGGGGCTGTGGCTTTCTTT. Its translation: CSPPSRGQGAVAFF.

This clonotype was found a few times. The chain is built from TRBV2 and TRBJ2-5; D uncertain. The CDR3 has 13 amino acids. V shed 5 bases and J shed 5 bases, with 12 bases lying between them. From germline, CDR1 is SNHLY and CDR2 FYNNEI. Here the CDR3 reads CASSRLYSETQYF. CDR3 nucleotides: TGTGCCAGCAGTAGACTCTACAGCGAGACCCAGTACTTC.

This chain joins TRBV9 and TRBJ2-3; 7 nucleotides line up with TRBD1. CDR3 length equals 15 residues. V shed 3 bases and J 0 bases; nucleotides not matched to a gene: 4. Germline assignment: CDR1 SGDLS and CDR2 YYNGEE. In nucleotides, the CDR3 is TGTGCCAGCAGCGCCGACAGGGCAAGCACAGATACGCAGTATTTT. It yields the protein CASSADRASTDTQYF.

This clonotype was detected ten times or more. The chain has TRBV6-5 and TRBJ2-7, with TRBD1 as a possible D gene (6 bases). CDR3 size: 15 residues. CDR1 and CDR2 (germline): MNHEY, SVGAGI. V was clipped by 2 bases and J by 0 bases, with 11 bases between them. CDR3 bases: TGTGCCAGCAGTTACGACAGGCAGGGCTCCTACGAGCAGTACTTC. Translated: CASSYDRQGSYEQYF.

The chain uses TRBV5-5 and TRBJ2-7; D remains unclear. This CDR3 has 16 amino acids. V lost 4 bases and J lost 7, with 24 bases in between. Looked up from germline, CDR1 is SGHKS and CDR2 is YYEKEE (reference sequence). CDR3 sequence: CASSLSSGYEGNEQYF. CDR3 nucleotide sequence: TGTGCCAGCAGCCTTAGTTCAGGCTACGAAGGAAATGAGCAGTACTTC.

The chain combines TRBV4-1 with TRBJ2-1; perhaps TRBD2 as D (6 bases). Germline CDR1 is MGHRA and CDR2 is YSYEKL. The germline V and J ends were trimmed by 0 bases and 6 bases, with 18 bases remaining between them. The CDR3 spans 17 residues. The DNA for the CDR3 is TGCGCCAGCAGCCAAGATGATGGGACTCCCGATGCCAATGAGCAGTTCTTC. Translating gives CASSQDDGTPDANEQFF.